The 21 T cell receptor beta chains presented below share a single source sample, sequenced in a study of T-cell reconstitution after alpha-beta-depleted transplantation in children. The library targeted TCRbeta and was prepared with unique molecular identifiers. TCRdb passed the PCR reads through MiXCR, listing each CDR3 protein once. The sample has some 80,000 distinct CDR3 sequences, 15% to 20% seen once. This specimen was PBMCs, mostly from graft donor cells, taken 360 days after TCRalphabeta/CD19-depleted stem cell transplant. The source is a male patient under 10 years old who had a stem cell transplant for acute lymphoblastic leukemia, so the T cells may come from the graft donor.

A few counts support this clonotype. The rearrangement uses TRBV20-1 and TRBJ1-5; no clear D gene. This CDR3 spans 12 amino acids. V lost 5 bases to trimming and J lost 6 bases, with 11 bases between them. Looked up from germline, CDR1 is DFQATT and CDR2 is SNEGSKA (reference sequence). CDR3 sequence (DNA): TGCAGTGCTTCTGTGGGTTCTCAGCCCCAGCATTTT. It yields the protein CSASVGSQPQHF.

This clonotype has just a few counts. The chain has TRBV12-3 or TRBV12-4 and TRBJ1-1; the D is unclear. The V gene lost 3 bases and the J gene lost 4 bases, with 18 bases spanning the gap. The CDR3 spans 16 residues. CDR3 amino acids: CASSFRPPGMGTEAFF. CDR3 DNA: TGTGCCAGCAGTTTTCGTCCACCGGGGATGGGCACTGAAGCTTTCTTT.

This clonotype was detected a few times. CDR3 sequence (DNA): TGTGCCAGCGAAGAGGGACTAGTAGTCCGGAGTGGGGAGCTGTTTTTT. It yields the protein CASEEGLVVRSGELFF. The chain uses TRBV18 and TRBJ2-2, with TRBD2 matching 8 bases. Germline CDR1 and CDR2: KGHSH and LQKENI. The CDR3 runs 16 residues. V shed 8 bases, J shed 8 bases, and the junction held 16 bases outside the gene matches.

This clonotype was observed at least ten times. V is TRBV11-1 and J is TRBJ2-5; no clear D gene. Trimming took 2 bases from V and 1 from J, leaving 20 bases between them. The CDR3 is 18 residues long. The germline CDR1 and CDR2 sequences are SGHAT and FQDESV (reference sequence). CDR3 coding DNA: TGTGCCAGCAGCTTACCCAACAGCCAACAGCTCGTCCAAGAGACCCAGTACTTC. Protein: CASSLPNSQQLVQETQYF.

This clonotype was recorded at least ten times. This chain uses TRBV20-1 with TRBJ2-7; no clear D gene. In germline, CDR1 is DFQATT, CDR2 SNEGSKA (reference sequence). The V end lost 0 bases, the J end lost 0 bases, and 9 bases lay between the germline ends. This CDR3 is 14 amino acids long. DNA for the CDR3: TGCAGTGCTAGAGAGGGCAGTCACTCCTACGAGCAGTACTTC. As protein: CSAREGSHSYEQYF.

This clonotype was recorded a few times. The CDR3: CASSPRGVVGDLAKNIQYF. For the CDR3, the DNA is TGCGCCAGCAGCCCAAGAGGGGTTGTGGGGGACCTAGCCAAAAACATTCAGTACTTC. The chain has TRBV4-1 and TRBJ2-4; D could derive from TRBD1 or TRBD2 (5 bases each). CDR3 size: 19 residues. The V and J ends lost 4 bases and 0 bases respectively, with 22 bases between them. Looked up from germline, CDR1 is MGHRA and CDR2 is YSYEKL.

This clonotype was observed at least ten times. This CDR3 is CASSRPNTEAFF. The DNA for the CDR3 is TGTGCCAGCAGCCGCCCGAACACTGAAGCTTTCTTT. The rearrangement joins TRBV2 to TRBJ1-1; D remains ambiguous. Germline V gene lookup returns CDR1 SNHLY and CDR2 FYNNEI. Deletions cut 6 bases from V and 1 base from J, with 6 bases between. This CDR3 comprises 12 residues.

The J gene is TRBJ2-3, the V gene TRBV12-5, with TRBD2 matching over 11 bases. V was pared by 2 bases and J by 5 bases, with 12 bases of the junction left unmatched. Germline V gene sequence: CDR1 LGHNT, CDR2 FRNRAP. The CDR3 runs 18 residues. CDR3 in amino acids: CASGLFPPLAGDRDTQYF. CDR3 coding DNA: TGTGCTAGTGGTTTGTTTCCCCCACTAGCGGGAGATAGAGATACGCAGTATTTT.

This clonotype appeared many times. The V call is TRBV7-9, the J call TRBJ2-5; D is ambiguous. Per the germline V gene, CDR1 is SEHNR and CDR2 is FQNEAQ (reference sequence). CDR3 size: 12 residues. Trimming removed 1 base from V and 7 bases from J, with 7 bases in between. CDR3 DNA sequence: TGTGCCAGCAGCTTAGGGCCCGTGACCCAGTACTTC. Its translation: CASSLGPVTQYF. The full variable domain, rest sourced from reference TRBV7-9 and TRBJ2-5, is DTGVSQNPRHKITKRGQNVTFRCDPISEHNRLYWYRQTLGQGPEFLTYFQNEAQLEKSRLLSDRFSAERPKGSFSTLEIQRTEQGDSAMYLCASSLGPVTQYFGPGTRLLVL.

This chain joins TRBV25-1 and TRBJ2-1; TRBD2 aligns across 7 bases. Germline V gene data show CDR1 as MGHDK and CDR2 as SYGVNS. V trimming: 0 bases; J trimming: 3 bases; junction bases outside the gene matches: 2. The CDR3 is made up of 15 amino acids. The CDR3 DNA sequence: TGTGCCAGCAGTGAATACCGCGGGAGCTACAATGAGCAGTTCTTC. As protein: CASSEYRGSYNEQFF.

This clonotype was seen a few times. The gene calls are TRBV6-1 and TRBJ2-1; TRBD2 matches 10 bases. This CDR3 has 15 residues. Germline CDR1 reads MNHNS; CDR2 reads SASEGT. Trimming cost V 7 bases and J 4 bases; bases outside gene matches: 7. The CDR3 sequence is CASTPGTSVYNEQFF. DNA of the CDR3: TGTGCCAGCACCCCCGGGACTAGCGTTTACAATGAGCAGTTCTTC.

The rearrangement joins TRBV12-3 or TRBV12-4 to TRBJ2-5; D is possibly TRBD1 or TRBD2 (6 bases each). The CDR3 has 16 residues. V was pared by 0 bases and J by 4 bases, with 15 bases between. The CDR3 region has the DNA TGTGCCAGCAGTTTAGCAGTCCCCGGGGGCATAGAGACCCAGTACTTC. Its protein product is CASSLAVPGGIETQYF.

There are a few counts of this clonotype. The rearrangement joins TRBV12-3 or TRBV12-4 to TRBJ1-1; maybe TRBD1 (6 bases). The CDR3 totals 14 residues. V lost 3 bases, J lost 4 bases, and 12 bases lay in between. CDR3 loop: CASSFWGRPTEAFF. CDR3 coding DNA: TGTGCCAGCAGTTTTTGGGGGCGCCCCACTGAAGCTTTCTTT.

The table lists this clonotype with a few counts. The V call is TRBV27, the J call TRBJ2-2; 9 bases map to TRBD2. The CDR3 length is 16 residues. V lost 3 bases and J lost 4; bases outside the gene matches: 6. Looked up from germline, CDR1 is MNHEY and CDR2 is SMNVEV (reference sequence). DNA for the CDR3: TGTGCCAGCAGTTTCCTAGCGGGATCCACCACCGGGGAGCTGTTTTTT. It codes for CASSFLAGSTTGELFF.

This clonotype has a count of ten or more. The rearrangement joins TRBV7-9 to TRBJ2-1, with TRBD2 identical over 14 bases. Per germline, CDR1 SEHNR and CDR2 FQNEAQ (reference sequence). V was pared by 2 bases and J by 6 bases, with 15 bases of the junction left unmatched. The CDR3 spans 20 residues. The CDR3 nucleotides read TGTGCCAGCAGCTTATTCCCGTCCGGGACTAGCGGGAGCCGGGTCAATGAGCAGTTCTTC. Protein: CASSLFPSGTSGSRVNEQFF.

This clonotype was picked up a small number of times. The chain is built from TRBV24-1 and TRBJ2-1, with D perhaps TRBD1 or TRBD2 (5 bases each). CDR1 and CDR2 (germline): KGHDR, SFDVKD. V lost 4 bases and J lost 9, with 12 bases in between. The CDR3 is made up of 13 amino acids. The CDR3 region is CATSERGSGEQFF. CDR3 in DNA: TGTGCCACCAGTGAGAGGGGATCGGGTGAGCAGTTCTTC.

The rearrangement joins TRBV12-3 or TRBV12-4 to TRBJ2-7; possibly TRBD2 for D (5 bases). V lost 4 bases and J lost 6, with 13 bases in between. This CDR3 region has 13 residues. CDR3 DNA: TGTGCCAGCAGTTCCCTCGAGCGGTTCGAGCAGTACTTC. This codes for CASSSLERFEQYF.

This clonotype turned up a few times. The V and J genes are TRBV28 and TRBJ1-1; D gene unclear. The CDR3 spans 15 residues. Germline assignment: CDR1 MDHEN and CDR2 SYDVKM. Trimming cost V 4 bases and J 4 bases, with 16 bases left between them. The CDR3 protein is CASSSLIVYPTEAFF. The CDR3 nucleotides read TGTGCCAGCAGTTCCCTCATTGTGTACCCCACTGAAGCTTTCTTT. Combining the CDR3 with reference TRBV28 and TRBJ1-1 gives the whole variable domain DVKVTQSSRYLVKRTGEKVFLECVQDMDHENMFWYRQDPGLGLRLIYFSYDVKMKEKGDIPEGYSVSREKKERFSLILESASTNQTSMYLCASSSLIVYPTEAFFGQGTRLTVV.

The rearrangement joins TRBV4-1 to TRBJ2-6, with D perhaps matching TRBD1 (5 bases). Germline V CDR1 and CDR2: MGHRA, YSYEKL. CDR3 length equals 17 residues. Trimming took 3 bases from V and 0 from J, leaving 12 bases between them. The CDR3 sequence is CASSQPTESSGANVLTF. CDR3 in DNA: TGCGCCAGCAGCCAGCCGACAGAAAGCTCTGGGGCCAACGTCCTGACTTTC.

This clonotype has a count of ten or more. This rearrangement joins TRBV5-1 to TRBJ2-5; 10 positions agree with TRBD2. The CDR3 contains 16 residues. The ends lost 4 bases at V and 4 bases at J; junction bases unmatched: 10. Germline loops: CDR1 SGHRS, CDR2 YFSETQ. The CDR3 nucleotides read TGCGCCAGCAGCCTCCTAGCGGGAGTCAAAGGAGAGACCCAGTACTTC. It yields the protein CASSLLAGVKGETQYF.

This clonotype was counted at least ten times. The chain combines TRBV3-1 with TRBJ2-1; D uncertain. The CDR3 runs to 13 residues. V was shortened by 0 bases and J by 12 bases, with 12 bases between the two germline ends. The germline V gene has CDR1 LGHDT and CDR2 YNNKEL (reference sequence). CDR3 sequence reads: CASSQERALRQFF. CDR3 bases: TGTGCCAGCAGCCAAGAACGGGCACTAAGGCAGTTCTTC.